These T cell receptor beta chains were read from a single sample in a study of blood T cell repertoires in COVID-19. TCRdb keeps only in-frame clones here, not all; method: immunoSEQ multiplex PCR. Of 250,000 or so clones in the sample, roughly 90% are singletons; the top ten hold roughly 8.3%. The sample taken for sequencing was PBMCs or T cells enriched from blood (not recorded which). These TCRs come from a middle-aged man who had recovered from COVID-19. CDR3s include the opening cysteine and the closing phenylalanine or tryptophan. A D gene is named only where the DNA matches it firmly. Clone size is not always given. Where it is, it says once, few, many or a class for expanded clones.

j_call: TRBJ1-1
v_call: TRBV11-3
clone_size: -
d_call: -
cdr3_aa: CASSLVGGKAFF
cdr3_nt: TGTGCCAGCAGCTTAGTGGGGGGGAAAGCTTTCTTT

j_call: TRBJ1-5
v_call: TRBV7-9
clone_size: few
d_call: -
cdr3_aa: CASTRGAEDQPQHF
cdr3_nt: TGTGCCAGCACACGTGGGGCAGAAGATCAGCCCCAGCATTTT

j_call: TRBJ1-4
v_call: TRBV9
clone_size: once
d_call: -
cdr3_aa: CASSVASAFNEKLFF
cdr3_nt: TGTGCCAGCAGCGTAGCGTCAGCGTTTAATGAAAAACTGTTTTTT

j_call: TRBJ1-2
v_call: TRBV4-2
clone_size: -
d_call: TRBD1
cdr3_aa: CASTHADRGYGYTF
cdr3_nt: TGTGCCAGCACACATGCCGACAGGGGATATGGCTACACCTTC

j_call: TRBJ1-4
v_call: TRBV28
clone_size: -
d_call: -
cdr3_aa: CASSLSGIGEKLFF
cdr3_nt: TGTGCCAGCAGTTTATCAGGGATAGGTGAAAAACTGTTTTTT

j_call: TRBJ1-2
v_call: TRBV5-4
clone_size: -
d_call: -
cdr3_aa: CASSPRSLGGGYGYTF
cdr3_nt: TGTGCCAGCAGCCCAAGATCGTTGGGGGGGGGCTATGGCTACACCTTC

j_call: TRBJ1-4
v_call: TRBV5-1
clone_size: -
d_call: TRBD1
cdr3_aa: CASSVGRWTGPTNEKLFF
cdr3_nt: TGCGCCAGCAGCGTTGGGCGATGGACAGGACCAACTAATGAAAAACTGTTTTTT

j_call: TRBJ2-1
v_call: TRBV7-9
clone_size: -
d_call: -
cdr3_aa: CASSLSAGSYNEQFF
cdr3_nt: TGTGCCAGCAGCTTGAGCGCTGGCTCCTACAATGAGCAGTTCTTC

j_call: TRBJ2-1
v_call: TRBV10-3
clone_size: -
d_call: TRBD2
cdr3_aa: CAISGLAGVHYNEQFF
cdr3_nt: TGTGCCATCAGTGGACTAGCGGGAGTACACTACAATGAGCAGTTCTTC

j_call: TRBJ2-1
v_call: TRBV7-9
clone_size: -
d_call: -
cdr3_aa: CASSSQVRNEQFF
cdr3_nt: TGTGCCAGCAGCTCCCAGGTTCGCAATGAGCAGTTCTTC

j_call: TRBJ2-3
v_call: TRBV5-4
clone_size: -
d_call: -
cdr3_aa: CASSKPGGMGDTQYF
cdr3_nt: TGTGCCAGCAGTAAACCTGGCGGGATGGGAGATACGCAGTATTTT

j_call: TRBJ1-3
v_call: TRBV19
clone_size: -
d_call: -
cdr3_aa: CASSTNSGNTIYF
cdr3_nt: TGTGCCAGTAGTACTAACTCTGGAAACACCATATATTTT

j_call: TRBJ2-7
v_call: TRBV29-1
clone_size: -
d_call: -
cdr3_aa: CSVAEAAEQYF
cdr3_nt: TGCAGCGTTGCTGAGGCGGCCGAGCAGTACTTC

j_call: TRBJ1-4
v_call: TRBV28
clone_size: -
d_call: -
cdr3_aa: CASSLYSTSTTNEKLFF
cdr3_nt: TGTGCCAGCAGTTTATATTCAACTTCTACAACTAATGAAAAACTGTTTTTT

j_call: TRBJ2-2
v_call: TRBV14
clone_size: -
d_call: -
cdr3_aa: CASSRLFDHANTGELFF
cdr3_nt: TGTGCCAGCAGTCGACTTTTCGACCACGCGAACACCGGGGAGCTGTTTTTT

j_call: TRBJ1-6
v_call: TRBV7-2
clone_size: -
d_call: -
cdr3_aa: CASSLDSAYNSPLHF
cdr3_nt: TGTGCCAGCAGCTTAGATTCAGCCTATAATTCACCCCTCCACTTT

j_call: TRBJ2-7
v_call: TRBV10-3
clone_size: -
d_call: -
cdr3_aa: CVGREGFYEQYF
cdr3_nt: TGTGTCGGCAGGGAAGGTTTTTACGAGCAGTACTTC

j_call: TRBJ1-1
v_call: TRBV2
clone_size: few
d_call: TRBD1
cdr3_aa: CASTTGRLNTEAFF
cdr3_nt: TGTGCCAGCACGACAGGGAGACTGAACACTGAAGCTTTCTTT

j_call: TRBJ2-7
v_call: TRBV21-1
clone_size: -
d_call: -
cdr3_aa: CASRGTSGRASFSVPTYEQYF
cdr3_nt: TGTGCCAGCAGAGGGACTAGCGGGAGGGCCTCTTTCAGCGTCCCAACCTACGAGCAGTACTTC

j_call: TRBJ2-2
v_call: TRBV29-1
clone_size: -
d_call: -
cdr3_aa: CSVRRGDTGELFF
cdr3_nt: TGCAGCGTTCGGCGGGGAGATACCGGGGAGCTGTTTTTT

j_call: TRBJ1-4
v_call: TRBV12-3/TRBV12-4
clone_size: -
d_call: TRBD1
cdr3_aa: CASSETGGEKLFF
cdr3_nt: TGTGCCAGCAGTGAGACAGGGGGTGAAAAACTGTTTTTT

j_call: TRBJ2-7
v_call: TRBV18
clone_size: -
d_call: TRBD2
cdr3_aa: CASSTGLHYEQYF
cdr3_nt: TGTGCCAGCTCGACGGGACTACACTACGAGCAGTACTTC

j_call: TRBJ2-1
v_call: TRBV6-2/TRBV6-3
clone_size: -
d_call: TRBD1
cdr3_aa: CASSLGQGGNNEQFF
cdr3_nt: TGTGCCAGCAGTCTGGGACAGGGGGGTAACAATGAGCAGTTCTTC

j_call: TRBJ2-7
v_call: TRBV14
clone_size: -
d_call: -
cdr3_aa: CASSRERSVGYEQYF
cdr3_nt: TGTGCCAGCAGCCGGGAGCGGTCCGTGGGCTACGAGCAGTACTTC

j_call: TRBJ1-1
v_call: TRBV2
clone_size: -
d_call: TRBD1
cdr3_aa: CAREGQQNTEAFF
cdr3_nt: TGTGCCAGGGAGGGACAGCAGAACACTGAAGCTTTCTTT

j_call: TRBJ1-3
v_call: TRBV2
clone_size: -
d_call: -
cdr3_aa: CASSATGIGRGNTIYF
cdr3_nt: TGTGCCAGCAGTGCCACAGGGATCGGTCGAGGAAACACCATATATTTT

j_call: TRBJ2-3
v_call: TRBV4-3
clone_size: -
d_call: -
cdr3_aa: CASSQDWGREPTDTQYF
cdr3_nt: TGCGCCAGCAGCCAAGATTGGGGGCGGGAGCCCACAGATACGCAGTATTTT

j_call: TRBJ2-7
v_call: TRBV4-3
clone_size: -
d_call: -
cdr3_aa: CASSQDLADYSYEQYF
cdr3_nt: TGCGCCAGCAGCCAAGATTTGGCAGATTACTCCTACGAGCAGTACTTC

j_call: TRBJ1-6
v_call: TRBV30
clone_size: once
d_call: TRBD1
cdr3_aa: CAWGGQGTSPLHF
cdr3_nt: TGTGCCTGGGGCGGACAGGGGACATCACCCCTCCACTTT

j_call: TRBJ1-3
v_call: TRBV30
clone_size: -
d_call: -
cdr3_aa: CAYDSSRGNTIYF
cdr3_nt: TGTGCCTATGACAGCTCGCGGGGGAACACCATATATTTT

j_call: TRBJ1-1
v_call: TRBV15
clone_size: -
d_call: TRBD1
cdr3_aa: CATSRGRGLTEAFF
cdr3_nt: TGTGCCACCAGCAGGGGCAGGGGGCTCACTGAAGCTTTCTTT

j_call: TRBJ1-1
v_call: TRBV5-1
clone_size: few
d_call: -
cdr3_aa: CASSSLGIQGNTEAFF
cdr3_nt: TGCGCCAGCAGCTCACTTGGTATACAGGGGAACACTGAAGCTTTCTTT

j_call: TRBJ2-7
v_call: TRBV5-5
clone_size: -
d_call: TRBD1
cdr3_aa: CASSPILFGDRTYEQYF
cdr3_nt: TGTGCCAGCAGCCCAATTTTATTCGGGGACAGAACCTACGAGCAGTACTTC

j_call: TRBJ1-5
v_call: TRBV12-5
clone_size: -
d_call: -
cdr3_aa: CASGLGQVGNQPQHF
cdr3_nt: TGTGCTAGTGGTTTGGGACAGGTGGGCAATCAGCCCCAGCATTTT

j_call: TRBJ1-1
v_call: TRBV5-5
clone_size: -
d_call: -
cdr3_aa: CASSWTAMNTEAFF
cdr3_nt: TGTGCCAGCAGCTGGACAGCCATGAACACTGAAGCTTTCTTT

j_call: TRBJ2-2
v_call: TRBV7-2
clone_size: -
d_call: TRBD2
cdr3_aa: CASSPMRGGYTGELFF
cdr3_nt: TGTGCCAGCAGCCCGATGCGGGGGGGATACACCGGGGAGCTGTTTTTT

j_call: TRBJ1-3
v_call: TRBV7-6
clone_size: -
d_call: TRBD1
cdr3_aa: CASSQETGPSSGNTIYF
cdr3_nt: TGTGCCAGCAGCCAAGAGACAGGGCCAAGCTCTGGAAACACCATATATTTT

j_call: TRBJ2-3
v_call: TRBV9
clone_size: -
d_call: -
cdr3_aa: CASEEVNTDTQYF
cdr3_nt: TGTGCCAGCGAAGAGGTAAACACAGATACGCAGTATTTT

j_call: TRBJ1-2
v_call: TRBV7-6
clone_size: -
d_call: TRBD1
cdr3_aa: CASSRDRGLVYGYTF
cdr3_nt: TGTGCCAGCAGCCGCGACAGGGGGTTAGTCTATGGCTACACCTTC

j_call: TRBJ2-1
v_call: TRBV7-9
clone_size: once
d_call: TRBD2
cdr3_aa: CASSLGLAGFEQFF
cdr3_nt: TGTGCCAGCAGCTTAGGACTAGCGGGATTCGAGCAGTTCTTC

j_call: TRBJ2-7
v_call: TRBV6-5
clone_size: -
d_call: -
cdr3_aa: CASVSDTSYEQYF
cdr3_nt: TGTGCCAGCGTATCCGACACGTCCTACGAGCAGTACTTC

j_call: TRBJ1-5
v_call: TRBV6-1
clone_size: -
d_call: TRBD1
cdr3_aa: CASSEDPGGTYSNQPQHF
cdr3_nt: TGTGCCAGCAGTGAAGATCCAGGGGGAACATATAGCAATCAGCCCCAGCATTTT

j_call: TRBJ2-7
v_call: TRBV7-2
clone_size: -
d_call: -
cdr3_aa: CASSLAGAIRSYEQYF
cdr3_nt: TGTGCCAGCAGCTTAGCAGGGGCCATTCGATCGTACGAGCAGTACTTC

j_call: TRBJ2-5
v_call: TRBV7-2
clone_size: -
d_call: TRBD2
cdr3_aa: CASSSGLAGRQETQYF
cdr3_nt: TGTGCCAGCAGCTCGGGACTAGCGGGTAGACAAGAGACCCAGTACTTC

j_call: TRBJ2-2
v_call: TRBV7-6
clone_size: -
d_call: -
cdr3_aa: CASSLTGNTGELFF
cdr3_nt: TGTGCCAGCAGCTTAACAGGGAACACCGGGGAGCTGTTTTTT